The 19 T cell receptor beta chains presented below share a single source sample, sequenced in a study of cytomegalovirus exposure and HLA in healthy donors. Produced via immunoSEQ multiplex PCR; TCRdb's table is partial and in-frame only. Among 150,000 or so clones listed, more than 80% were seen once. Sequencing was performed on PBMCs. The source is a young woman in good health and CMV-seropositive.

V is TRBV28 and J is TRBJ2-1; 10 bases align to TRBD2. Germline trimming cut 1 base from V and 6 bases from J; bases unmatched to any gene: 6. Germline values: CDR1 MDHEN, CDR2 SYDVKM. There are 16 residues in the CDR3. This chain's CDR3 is CASSLFSSGSTNEQFF. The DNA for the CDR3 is TGTGCCAGCAGTTTATTCTCTAGCGGGAGCACCAATGAGCAGTTCTTC.

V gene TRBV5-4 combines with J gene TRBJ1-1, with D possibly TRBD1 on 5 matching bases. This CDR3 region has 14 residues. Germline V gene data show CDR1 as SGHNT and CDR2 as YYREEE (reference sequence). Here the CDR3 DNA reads TGTGCGGGGGGGGAGACACCAGTGGACACTGAAGCTTTCTTT. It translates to CAGGETPVDTEAFF.

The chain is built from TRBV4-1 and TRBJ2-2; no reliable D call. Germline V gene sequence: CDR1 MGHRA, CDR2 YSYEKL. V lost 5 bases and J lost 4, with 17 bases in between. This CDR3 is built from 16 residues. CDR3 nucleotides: TGCGCCAGCAGCATGAGCCTTACGCGTGGCACCGGGGAGCTGTTTTTT. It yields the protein CASSMSLTRGTGELFF.

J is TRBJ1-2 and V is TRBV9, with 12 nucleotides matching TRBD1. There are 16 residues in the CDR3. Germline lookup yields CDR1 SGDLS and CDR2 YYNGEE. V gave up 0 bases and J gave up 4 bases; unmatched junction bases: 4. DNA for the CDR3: TGTGCCAGCAGCGTAGGGCCGGGACAGGGGGCCTATGGCTACACCTTC. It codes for CASSVGPGQGAYGYTF.

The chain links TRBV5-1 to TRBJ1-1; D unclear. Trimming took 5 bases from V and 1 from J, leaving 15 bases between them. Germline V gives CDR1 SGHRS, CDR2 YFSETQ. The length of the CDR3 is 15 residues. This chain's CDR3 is CASSHGLRGNTEAFF. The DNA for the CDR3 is TGCGCCAGCAGTCACGGACTCCGGGGGAACACTGAAGCTTTCTTT. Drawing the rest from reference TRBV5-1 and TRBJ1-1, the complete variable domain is KAGVTQTPRYLIKTRGQQVTLSCSPISGHRSVSWYQQTPGQGLQFLFEYFSETQRNKGNFPGRFSGRQFSNSRSEMNVSTLELGDSALYLCASSHGLRGNTEAFFGQGTRLTVV.

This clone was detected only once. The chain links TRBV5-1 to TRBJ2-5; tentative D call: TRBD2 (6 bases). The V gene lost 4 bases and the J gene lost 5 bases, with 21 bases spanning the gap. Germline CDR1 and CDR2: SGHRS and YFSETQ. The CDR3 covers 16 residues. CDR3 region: CASSRTGTEGLETQYF. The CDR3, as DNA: TGCGCCAGCAGCCGTACCGGGACTGAGGGGTTGGAGACCCAGTACTTC. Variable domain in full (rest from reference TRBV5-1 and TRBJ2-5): KAGVTQTPRYLIKTRGQQVTLSCSPISGHRSVSWYQQTPGQGLQFLFEYFSETQRNKGNFPGRFSGRQFSNSRSEMNVSTLELGDSALYLCASSRTGTEGLETQYFGPGTRLLVL.

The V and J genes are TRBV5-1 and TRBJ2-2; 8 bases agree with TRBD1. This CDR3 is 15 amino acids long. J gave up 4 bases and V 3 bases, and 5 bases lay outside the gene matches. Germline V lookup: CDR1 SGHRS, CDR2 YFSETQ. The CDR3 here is CASSSAGQATGELFF. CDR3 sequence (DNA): TGCGCCAGCAGCTCCGCGGGACAGGCCACCGGGGAGCTGTTTTTT.

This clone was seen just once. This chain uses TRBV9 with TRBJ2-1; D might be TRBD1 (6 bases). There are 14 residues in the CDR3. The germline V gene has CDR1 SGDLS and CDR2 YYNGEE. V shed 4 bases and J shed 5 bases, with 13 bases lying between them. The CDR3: CASSSLTGNNEQFF. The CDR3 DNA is TGTGCCAGCAGCTCTCTGACAGGTAACAATGAGCAGTTCTTC.

The CDR3 loop reads CASTVGTAYNEQFF. CDR3 DNA sequence: TGTGCCAGCACCGTAGGGACTGCCTACAATGAGCAGTTCTTC. The rearrangement links TRBV2 to TRBJ2-1; tentatively, D is TRBD2 (6 bases). The germline V and J ends were trimmed by 7 bases and 2 bases, with 12 bases remaining between them. CDR3 length: 14 residues. The germline CDR1 and CDR2 sequences are SNHLY and FYNNEI.

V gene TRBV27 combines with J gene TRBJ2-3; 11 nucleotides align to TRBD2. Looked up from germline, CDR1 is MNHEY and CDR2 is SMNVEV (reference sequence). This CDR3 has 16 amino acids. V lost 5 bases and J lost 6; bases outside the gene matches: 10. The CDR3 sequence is CASSVIAGGLTDTQYF. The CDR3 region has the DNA TGTGCCAGCAGTGTCATAGCGGGGGGGCTTACTGATACGCAGTATTTT.

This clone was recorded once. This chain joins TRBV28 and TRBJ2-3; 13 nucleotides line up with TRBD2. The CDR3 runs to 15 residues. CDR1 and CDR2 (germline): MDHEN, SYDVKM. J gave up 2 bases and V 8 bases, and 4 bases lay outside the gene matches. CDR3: CASGGTSGATDTQYF. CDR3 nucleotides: TGTGCCAGCGGCGGGACTAGCGGGGCCACAGATACGCAGTATTTT.

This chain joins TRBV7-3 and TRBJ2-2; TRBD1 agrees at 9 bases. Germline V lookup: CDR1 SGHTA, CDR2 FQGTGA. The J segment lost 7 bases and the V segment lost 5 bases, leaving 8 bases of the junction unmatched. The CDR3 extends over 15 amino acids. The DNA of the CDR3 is TGTGCCAGCAGCCTCACAGGGGGCTTGGTCGGGGAGCTGTTTTTT. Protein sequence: CASSLTGGLVGELFF.

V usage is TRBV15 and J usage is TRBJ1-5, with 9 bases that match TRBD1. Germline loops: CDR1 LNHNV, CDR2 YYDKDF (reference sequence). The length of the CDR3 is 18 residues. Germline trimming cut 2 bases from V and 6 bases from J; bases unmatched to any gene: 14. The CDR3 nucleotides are TGTGCCACCAGCAGATCACCCACCGGGACAGGGATGAGTCAGCCCCAGCATTTT. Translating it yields CATSRSPTGTGMSQPQHF. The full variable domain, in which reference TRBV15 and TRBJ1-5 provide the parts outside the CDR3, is DAMVIQNPRYQVTQFGKPVTLSCSQTLNHNVMYWYQQKSSQAPKLLFHYYDKDFNNEADTPDNFQSRRPNTSFCFLDIRSPGLGDTAMYLCATSRSPTGTGMSQPQHFGDGTRLSIL.

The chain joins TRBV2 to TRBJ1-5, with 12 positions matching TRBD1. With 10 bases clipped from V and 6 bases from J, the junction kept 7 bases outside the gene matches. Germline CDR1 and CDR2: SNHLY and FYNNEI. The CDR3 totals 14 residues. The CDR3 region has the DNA TGTGCCACCCGGGACAGGGGGCATGGTCAGCCCCAGCATTTT. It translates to CATRDRGHGQPQHF.

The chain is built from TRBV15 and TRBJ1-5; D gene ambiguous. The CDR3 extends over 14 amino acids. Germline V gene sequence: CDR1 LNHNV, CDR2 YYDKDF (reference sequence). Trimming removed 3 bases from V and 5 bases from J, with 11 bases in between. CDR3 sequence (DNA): TGTGCCACCAGCAGTACCCAAGCTGATCAGCCCCAGCATTTT. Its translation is CATSSTQADQPQHF. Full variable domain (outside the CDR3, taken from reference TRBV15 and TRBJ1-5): DAMVIQNPRYQVTQFGKPVTLSCSQTLNHNVMYWYQQKSSQAPKLLFHYYDKDFNNEADTPDNFQSRRPNTSFCFLDIRSPGLGDTAMYLCATSSTQADQPQHFGDGTRLSIL.

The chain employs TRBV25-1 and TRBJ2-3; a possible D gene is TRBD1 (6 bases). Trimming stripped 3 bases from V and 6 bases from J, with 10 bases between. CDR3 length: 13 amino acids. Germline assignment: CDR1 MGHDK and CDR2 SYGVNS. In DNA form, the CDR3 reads TGTGCCAGCAGTGACGTAAGGGGGGATACGCAGTATTTT. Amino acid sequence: CASSDVRGDTQYF. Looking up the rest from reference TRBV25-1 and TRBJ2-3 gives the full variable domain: EADIYQTPRYLVIGTGKKITLECSQTMGHDKMYWYQQDPGMELHLIHYSYGVNSTEKGDLSSESTVSRIRTEHFPLTLESARPSHTSQYLCASSDVRGDTQYFGPGTRLTVL.

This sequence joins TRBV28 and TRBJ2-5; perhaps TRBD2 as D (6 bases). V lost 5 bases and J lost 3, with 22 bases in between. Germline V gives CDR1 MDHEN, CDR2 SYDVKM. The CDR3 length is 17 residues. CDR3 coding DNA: TGTGCCAGCAGTACACTCCTGGGACTCGATTTTAAAGAGACCCAGTACTTC. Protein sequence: CASSTLLGLDFKETQYF.

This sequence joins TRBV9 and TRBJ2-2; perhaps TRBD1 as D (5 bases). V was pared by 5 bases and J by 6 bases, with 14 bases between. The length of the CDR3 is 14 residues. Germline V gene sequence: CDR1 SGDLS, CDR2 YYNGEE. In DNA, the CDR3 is TGTGCCAGCAGGGGAACAGGTCGGGCCGGGGAGCTGTTTTTT. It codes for CASRGTGRAGELFF.

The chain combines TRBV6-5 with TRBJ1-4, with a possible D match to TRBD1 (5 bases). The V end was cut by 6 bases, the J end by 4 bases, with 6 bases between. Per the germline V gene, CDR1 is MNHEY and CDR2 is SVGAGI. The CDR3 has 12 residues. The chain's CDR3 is CASRDSNEKLFF. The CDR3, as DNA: TGTGCCAGCAGAGACAGTAATGAAAAACTGTTTTTT.